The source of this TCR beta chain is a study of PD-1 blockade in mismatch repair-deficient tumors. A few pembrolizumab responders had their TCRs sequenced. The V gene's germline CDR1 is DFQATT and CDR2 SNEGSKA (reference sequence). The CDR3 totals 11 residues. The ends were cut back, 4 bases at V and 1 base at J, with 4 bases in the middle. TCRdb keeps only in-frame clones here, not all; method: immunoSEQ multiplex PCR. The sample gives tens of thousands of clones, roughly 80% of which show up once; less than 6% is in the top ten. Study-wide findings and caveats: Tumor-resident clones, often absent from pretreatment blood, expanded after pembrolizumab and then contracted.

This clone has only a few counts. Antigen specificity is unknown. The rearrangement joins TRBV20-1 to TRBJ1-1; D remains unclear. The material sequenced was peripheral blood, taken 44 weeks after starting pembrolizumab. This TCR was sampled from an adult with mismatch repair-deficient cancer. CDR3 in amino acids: CSAIKNTEAFF. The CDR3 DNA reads TGCAGTGCTATCAAGAACACTGAAGCTTTCTTT.